What follows are 15 T cell receptor beta chains derived from one specimen sequenced in a study of early T cells in non-severe SARS-CoV-2 infection. TCRdb processed the 5' RACE reads anew with MiXCR; each CDR3 protein has one entry. The sample holds 70,000 to 85,000 distinct CDR3 sequences; 9% to 15% are singletons and the top ten take around 7%. The specimen was whole blood. Receptors were obtained from an adult who was a healthcare worker with PCR-confirmed SARS-CoV-2 infection or an uninfected control (not recorded which).

The chain uses TRBV5-1 and TRBJ2-1, with TRBD1 identical over 9 bases. This CDR3 spans 14 amino acids. Germline trimming cut 4 bases from V and 4 bases from J; bases unmatched to any gene: 3. Germline V gene data show CDR1 as SGHRS and CDR2 as YFSETQ. The CDR3 DNA is TGCGCCAGCAGCGCGGGACAGGGTTACAATGAGCAGTTCTTC. The encoded protein is CASSAGQGYNEQFF.

The chain joins TRBV9 to TRBJ2-7, with D tentatively TRBD1 or TRBD2 (5 bases each). This CDR3 contains 14 residues. Per germline, CDR1 SGDLS and CDR2 YYNGEE. The V and J ends lost 3 bases and 4 bases respectively, with 14 bases between them. The CDR3 is CASSARGAGYEQYF. The CDR3 DNA is TGTGCCAGCAGCGCCCGTGGGGCGGGTTACGAGCAGTACTTC.

This clonotype was observed a single time. The chain joins TRBV29-1 to TRBJ2-5, with D possibly matching TRBD1 (6 bases). V was cut by 7 bases and J by 3 bases, with 12 bases left in between. Germline V gene data show CDR1 as SQVTM and CDR2 as ANQGSEA. CDR3 length: 12 residues. The DNA for the CDR3 is TGCAGCGCTCGGACAGCGGAAGAGACCCAGTACTTC. This codes for CSARTAEETQYF. Complete variable domain (other parts from reference TRBV29-1 and TRBJ2-5): SAVISQKPSRDICQRGTSLTIQCQVDSQVTMMFWYRQQPGQSLTLIATANQGSEATYESGFVIDKFPISRPNLTFSTLTVSNMSPEDSSIYLCSARTAEETQYFGPGTRLLVL.

At least ten counts were recorded for this clonotype. This chain connects TRBV24-1 to TRBJ1-5, with no clear D. CDR3 length equals 14 residues. With 6 bases removed from V and 5 bases from J, the gap between germline ends came to 13 bases. Germline loops: CDR1 KGHDR, CDR2 SFDVKD. This CDR3 reads CATSSLDGDQPQHF. The CDR3 bases are TGTGCCACCAGTTCTCTGGACGGGGATCAGCCCCAGCATTTT.

In this sample, this clonotype turned up a few times. The rearrangement joins TRBV12-3 or TRBV12-4 to TRBJ1-2; TRBD1 matches at 8 bases. The CDR3 totals 16 residues. V gave up 5 bases and J gave up 4 bases; unmatched junction bases: 12. CDR3 loop: CASSLTGRGQGYGYTF. CDR3 sequence (DNA): TGTGCCAGCAGTCTCACCGGCAGGGGGCAGGGCTATGGCTACACCTTC.

The V gene is TRBV12-3 or TRBV12-4, the J gene TRBJ1-5; D unclear. The CDR3 consists of 13 residues. The V gene lost 3 bases and the J gene lost 6 bases, with 9 bases spanning the gap. The CDR3 loop is CASSFGTPQPQHF. CDR3 coding DNA: TGTGCCAGCAGTTTCGGAACCCCTCAGCCCCAGCATTTT.

This clonotype was observed many times. The V and J genes are TRBV6-5 and TRBJ2-1; no firm D call. Germline values: CDR1 MNHEY, CDR2 SVGAGI. V was cut by 8 bases and J by 6 bases, with 11 bases left in between. The CDR3 consists of 12 residues. The CDR3, as DNA: TGTGCCAGCTCCTCGCGGATCAATGAGCAGTTCTTC. The encoded protein is CASSSRINEQFF.

This clonotype appeared many times. V is TRBV10-3 and J is TRBJ1-2; D is undetermined. V lost 3 bases, J lost 4 bases, and 15 bases lay in between. Per germline, CDR1 ENHRY and CDR2 SYGVKD. The CDR3 spans 15 residues. CDR3 loop: CAISDVVGQPYGYTF. CDR3 DNA sequence: TGTGCCATCAGTGATGTCGTTGGGCAGCCCTATGGCTACACCTTC.

The CDR3, as DNA: TGTGCCAGCAGCCGAGAAGGGGCAAGGACCGGGGAGCTGTTTTTT. Its translation is CASSREGARTGELFF. The J gene is TRBJ2-2, the V gene TRBV14; tentative D call: TRBD1 (5 bases). Germline-derived CDR1 and CDR2 are SGHDN and FVKESK. V lost 4 bases, J lost 5 bases, and 14 bases lay in between. The CDR3 sequence is 15 residues long.

The chain employs TRBV3-1 and TRBJ2-7; D might be TRBD2 (6 bases). V was clipped by 4 bases and J by 8 bases, with 15 bases between them. The CDR3 totals 13 residues. Germline V lookup: CDR1 LGHDT, CDR2 YNNKEL (reference sequence). The DNA for the CDR3 is TGTGCCAGCAGCCCCGGGCCGGGACTCAAGCAGTACTTC. It codes for CASSPGPGLKQYF.

The gene calls are TRBV6-1 and TRBJ2-7; TRBD1 might be the D (6 bases). The V end lost 2 bases, the J end lost 3 bases, and 11 bases lay between the germline ends. Germline V lookup: CDR1 MNHNS, CDR2 SASEGT. The CDR3 covers 14 residues. CDR3 coding DNA: TGTGCCAGCAGTGAACTCGGACAGAGCTACGAGCAGTACTTC. Its protein product is CASSELGQSYEQYF.

This clonotype was counted only a few times. V is TRBV29-1 and J is TRBJ1-5, with TRBD1 identical over 11 bases. The germline V gene encodes CDR1 SQVTM and CDR2 ANQGSEA. There are 13 residues in the CDR3. V dropped 7 bases and J dropped 3; count of bases not matched to a gene: 2. The CDR3 region has the DNA TGCAGCGCTGGACAGGGGGCCAATCAGCCCCAGCATTTT. Residues: CSAGQGANQPQHF. The full variable domain, rest sourced from reference TRBV29-1 and TRBJ1-5, is SAVISQKPSRDICQRGTSLTIQCQVDSQVTMMFWYRQQPGQSLTLIATANQGSEATYESGFVIDKFPISRPNLTFSTLTVSNMSPEDSSIYLCSAGQGANQPQHFGDGTRLSIL.

This clonotype was seen repeatedly, ten times or more. The CDR3 DNA is TGCGCCAGCAGCTTGGGCGACGGGGAGCTGTTTTTT. Translating it yields CASSLGDGELFF. J is TRBJ2-2 and V is TRBV5-1; D unresolved. From germline, CDR1 is SGHRS and CDR2 YFSETQ. Trimming cost V 0 bases and J 7 bases, with 4 bases left between them. The CDR3 is 12 amino acids.

The V call is TRBV7-3, the J call TRBJ2-3; D unclear. The CDR3 has 14 residues. The germline V gene encodes CDR1 SGHTA and CDR2 FQGTGA. Trimming pared 4 bases from V and 6 bases from J, leaving 14 bases between. DNA of the CDR3: TGTGCCAGCAGCTCCTACGACCGGAAGGATACGCAGTATTTT. Translated: CASSSYDRKDTQYF.

This clonotype was recorded many times. CDR3 nucleotide sequence: TGTGCCAGCAGTAACAGGGGTGGAGGGATCACAGATACGCAGTATTTT. Translating it yields CASSNRGGGITDTQYF. The J gene is TRBJ2-3, the V gene TRBV6-5; D might be TRBD1 (7 bases). V lost 5 bases, J lost 2 bases, and 17 bases lay in between. The V gene's germline CDR1 is MNHEY and CDR2 SVGAGI. This CDR3 has 16 amino acids.